The source of this TCR beta chain is a study of Graves' ophthalmopathy and Graves' hyperthyroidism. Study-level information: Over 18 months of follow-up, stable hyperthyroidism required that no ophthalmopathy appear. Study-level results: In separating ophthalmopathy from stable hyperthyroidism, a 13-signature model achieved nearly 90% sensitivity and about 80% specificity. A majority of expanded thyroid clonotypes exceeding 0.001 frequency were likewise present in blood.

CDR3 regions of TCR beta were amplified from RNA transcripts. RT-PCR in the first round used HTBI primers; a second-round multiplex PCR followed. TCRdb ran MiXCR on the multiplex PCR reads and lists one entry per CDR3 protein. The sample has some 1.1 million distinct CDR3 sequences; roughly 35% are singletons. Germline CDR1 SGHTA, CDR2 FQGNSA. This CDR3 spans 14 amino acids. This clonotype came up once. Its specificity is unknown. Compared with germline, one end of the junction differs, possibly owing to a read error. Sequenced: peripheral blood or thyroid tissue (not recorded which). The TCR sequence derives from an adult man with Graves' hyperthyroidism. The chain is built from TRBV7-2 and TRBJ2-5, with D possibly matching TRBD1 (5 bases). The CDR3 spells CASSSAQDGKTQHF. The CDR3 nucleotides are TGTGCCAGCAGCTCAGCACAGGATGGCAAGACCCAGCACTTC.